This T cell receptor (beta chain) was captured by sequencing in a study of blood T cells in healthy people across ages. Study information: Researchers report that template switching captured about one barcoded beta molecule per two T cells.

Through a sample-barcoded 5' primer and a J-beta primer mix, a second PCR was run for roughly 7 to 12 cycles. A template-switch adaptor with 12 random nucleotides tagged each cDNA molecule. TCRdb fed the 5' RACE reads into MiXCR, producing one record per CDR3 protein. Here the sample spans some 700,000 distinct CDR3 sequences, 40% to 45% being singletons. Study-level findings and limits: Higher diversity and more naive CD4+ cells were features of long-lived donors, compared to aged donors.

Each sample yielded at least 6 micrograms of PBMC total RNA. Comment on this clonotype: Its antigen is not known.

V lost 3 bases and J lost 2, with 10 bases in between. The CDR3 totals 14 residues. Germline V CDR1 and CDR2: KGHSH, LQKENI. Sequenced: blood. The receptor's source is a woman aged 55-70 years in good health. The rearrangement uses TRBV18 and TRBJ1-2, with no clear D. CDR3 residues: CASSPTDGNYGYTF. The CDR3 DNA is TGTGCCAGCTCACCGACGGACGGAAACTATGGCTACACCTTC.